Each of the 11 T cell receptor beta chains below was sequenced from the same sample in a study of radiation and T cells in renal cell carcinoma. TCRdb's table, derived via immunoSEQ multiplex PCR, lists solely in-frame clones and lacks some. The top ten clones hold roughly a quarter of a sample with around 15,000 clones, 64% of them seen once. Noted treatment: 15 Gy SBRT to primary tumor, nephrectomy 4 weeks later. The input for sequencing was tumor tissue, taken from a patient whose treatment included radiotherapy and nephrectomy. These receptors were collected from a woman in her 70s with renal cell carcinoma.

The rearrangement uses TRBV10-3 and TRBJ1-6; D not certain. Trimming removed 6 bases at V and 4 bases at J, with 16 bases between. CDR3 length: 16 residues. Germline values: CDR1 ENHRY, CDR2 SYGVKD. The CDR3 protein is CAISHVLTEYNSPLHF. DNA of the CDR3: TGTGCCATCAGCCACGTCCTCACGGAATATAATTCACCCCTCCACTTT.

There are a few counts of this clone. This sequence joins TRBV7-7 and TRBJ2-5, with 9 bases fitting TRBD2. This CDR3 is 14 amino acids long. Germline V gene data show CDR1 as SSHAT and CDR2 as FNYEAQ (reference sequence). Unmatched junction bases numbered 6, after V lost 5 bases and J lost 5 bases. DNA of the CDR3: TGTGCCAGCAGCACGGGACTAGCTGGGGAGACCCAGTACTTC. It codes for CASSTGLAGETQYF.

This chain links TRBV5-8 with TRBJ2-5; D call uncertain. The CDR3 covers 12 residues. V lost 7 bases, J lost 4 bases, and 11 bases lay in between. The germline V gene has CDR1 SGHTS and CDR2 YDEGEE. In DNA, the CDR3 is TGTGCCAGCTGTACGTTGCGAGAGACCCAGTACTTC. Its protein product is CASCTLRETQYF. The complete variable domain, with remaining parts taken from reference TRBV5-8 and TRBJ2-5, reads EAGVTQSPTHLIKTRGQQATLRCSPISGHTSVYWYQQALGLGLQFLLWYDEGEERNRGNFPPRFSGRQFPNYSSELNVNALELEDSALYLCASCTLRETQYFGPGTRLLVL.

This chain links TRBV10-3 with TRBJ1-4, with D possibly TRBD1 on 6 matching bases. Germline values: CDR1 ENHRY, CDR2 SYGVKD. V lost 2 bases, J lost 6 bases, and 16 bases lay in between. CDR3 length: 16 residues. The CDR3 protein is CAISERGSGEHEKLFF. The CDR3 region has the DNA TGTGCCATCAGTGAGAGGGGGTCGGGGGAACATGAAAAACTGTTTTTT.

J is TRBJ1-5 and V is TRBV19; 7 bases match TRBD1. The CDR3 sequence is 16 residues long. The trim removed 1 base at V and 6 bases at J, leaving 9 bases unmatched. Germline-derived CDR1 and CDR2 are LNHDA and SQIVND (reference sequence). CDR3 region: CASSIGFLAGGQPQHF. DNA of the CDR3: TGTGCCAGTAGTATAGGCTTTCTGGCAGGGGGTCAGCCCCAGCATTTT. The full variable domain, with the rest looked up from reference TRBV19 and TRBJ1-5, is DGGITQSPKYLFRKEGQNVTLSCEQNLNHDAMYWYRQDPGQGLRLIYYSQIVNDFQKGDIAEGYSVSREKKESFPLTVTSAQKNPTAFYLCASSIGFLAGGQPQHFGDGTRLSIL.

This clone appeared a few times. The chain combines TRBV5-4 with TRBJ2-1; D may be TRBD1 (6 bases). The ends were cut back, 4 bases at V and 7 bases at J, with 12 bases in the middle. The CDR3 contains 13 residues. Per germline, CDR1 SGHNT and CDR2 YYREEE (reference sequence). CDR3 protein: CASSPRQGNEQFF. The CDR3 DNA is TGTGCCAGCAGCCCGCGTCAGGGGAATGAGCAGTTCTTC.

This chain links TRBV13 with TRBJ2-7; D gene uncertain. CDR3 length equals 14 residues. Trimming left V 2 bases short and J 2 bases short, with 10 bases between. CDR1 is PRHDT, CDR2 FYEKMQ, per germline (reference sequence). The chain's CDR3 is CASSLPERTYEQYF. CDR3 nucleotides: TGTGCCAGCAGCTTACCGGAGCGTACCTACGAGCAGTACTTC. Variable domain in full (rest from reference TRBV13 and TRBJ2-7): AAGVIQSPRHLIKEKRETATLKCYPIPRHDTVYWYQQGPGQDPQFLISFYEKMQSDKGSIPDRFSAQQFSDYHSELNMSSLELGDSALYFCASSLPERTYEQYFGPGTRLTVT.

The rearrangement uses TRBV5-1 and TRBJ2-6; D gene ambiguous. There are 15 residues in the CDR3. Trimming took 0 bases from V and 4 from J, leaving 8 bases between them. Germline values: CDR1 SGHRS, CDR2 YFSETQ. CDR3 nucleotides: TGCGCCAGCAGCTTGGCCGGAGAGGGGGCCAACGTCCTGACTTTC. It specifies CASSLAGEGANVLTF. Based on the CDR3 plus reference TRBV5-1 and TRBJ2-6, the full variable domain is KAGVTQTPRYLIKTRGQQVTLSCSPISGHRSVSWYQQTPGQGLQFLFEYFSETQRNKGNFPGRFSGRQFSNSRSEMNVSTLELGDSALYLCASSLAGEGANVLTFGAGSRLTVL.

This clone is termed medium-sized. The chain joins TRBV5-1 to TRBJ2-3; D may be TRBD1 or TRBD2 (6 bases each). This CDR3 contains 11 residues. The germline V and J ends were trimmed by 3 bases and 11 bases, with 10 bases remaining between them. The germline V gene encodes CDR1 SGHRS and CDR2 YFSETQ. The CDR3 DNA sequence: TGCGCCAGCAGCTCCGGAGGGGGGCAGTATTTT. This translates into CASSSGGGQYF.

The chain uses TRBV13 and TRBJ1-2; D is perhaps TRBD1 (6 bases). V was trimmed by 1 base and J by 12 bases, leaving 15 bases between them. Germline V CDR1 and CDR2: PRHDT, FYEKMQ (reference sequence). This CDR3 region has 13 residues. The DNA for the CDR3 is TGTGCCAGCAGCTTAGCCCCGGACAGTGCCAACACCTTC. Its translation is CASSLAPDSANTF.

This clone was observed a handful of times. The chain joins TRBV5-4 to TRBJ1-2; D gene uncertain. The CDR3 length is 13 residues. Germline V gives CDR1 SGHNT, CDR2 YYREEE (reference sequence). V was cut by 5 bases and J by 5 bases, with 13 bases left in between. This chain's CDR3 is CASSSGGSYGYTF. Written as DNA, the CDR3 is TGTGCCAGCAGTTCTGGAGGGTCGTATGGCTACACCTTC.